Listed below are T cell receptor beta chains from one sample, sequenced in a study of blood T cells in healthy people across ages. MiXCR, applied by TCRdb to the 5' RACE reads, yields one record per CDR3 protein. The repertoire has roughly 550,000 distinct CDR3 sequences, around 24% of them found once; the top ten carry approximately 10%. The data were also submitted as part of a second study, on T cells of mothers and their children.

The specimen sequenced was blood. The origin of the receptors is a boy between 10 and 17 years old in good health. Each CDR3 is given with its conserved first and last residue. The D gene is left open where the match is weak. Clone size is not always given. Where it is, it says once, few, many or a class for expanded clones.

many,NA,TRBV27,TRBJ2-7,TGTGCCAGCAGTTTACCTGGACACCACGAGCAGTACTTC,CASSLPGHHEQYF
NA,NA,TRBV20-1,TRBJ1-1,TGCAGTGCTAGAGATCTTGTGAACACTGAAGCTTTCTTT,CSARDLVNTEAFF
NA,TRBD2,TRBV5-1,TRBJ2-5,TGCGCCAGCAGCCAGGGCCGGGGGGACGATCAAGAGACCCAGTACTTC,CASSQGRGDDQETQYF
NA,NA,TRBV5-1,TRBJ2-7,TGCGTCAGCAGCTTGGCTTGGGCGGGAACCTACGAGCAGTACTTC,CVSSLAWAGTYEQYF
few,TRBD1,TRBV28,TRBJ1-5,TGTGCCAGCAGCCAACAGGGGTCTTGGAATCAGCCCCAGCATTTT,CASSQQGSWNQPQHF
NA,TRBD1,TRBV4-1,TRBJ1-2,TGCGCCAGCAGCCGACAGGGTTCTAACTATGGCTACACCTTC,CASSRQGSNYGYTF
few,TRBD1,TRBV7-9,TRBJ1-4,TGTGCCTGCACAGGGGGCGAAGAGGAAAAACTGTTTTTT,CACTGGEEEKLFF
few,TRBD2,TRBV24-1,TRBJ2-1,TGTGCCACCAGTGATCCTTCGACTAGCGGTACAATTAAGCAGTTCTTC,CATSDPSTSGTIKQFF
NA,TRBD1,TRBV29-1,TRBJ2-7,TGCAGCGTCGGCTGGGACAGAGCCTACGAGCAGTACTTC,CSVGWDRAYEQYF
NA,NA,TRBV9,TRBJ1-1,TGTGCCAGCAGTGTAGATAGTGGGTTTGAAGCTTTCTTT,CASSVDSGFEAFF
few,NA,TRBV20-1,TRBJ2-7,TGCAGTGCTGGCCGGTCGCAGTACTTC,CSAGRSQYF